This T cell receptor beta chain was identified during a study of shared clonotypes between healthy human individuals. TCRdb's table, derived via immunoSEQ multiplex PCR, lists solely in-frame clones and lacks some. This table has under 2,500,000 clones, 90% to 96% appearing once. The CDR3 runs 15 residues. The V segment lost 3 bases and the J segment 1 base; nucleotides outside the gene matches: 0. Germline V gene data show CDR1 as MNHNS and CDR2 as SASEGT. Details on this clone: The antigen remains unidentified.

Study conclusions and caveats: What naive subsets generally showed was a larger estimated richness than memory subsets showed.

The TCR comes from a man between 18 and 35 years old in good health. J is TRBJ2-6 and V is TRBV6-1, with TRBD2 identical over 7 bases. The sequencing input was naive CD4+ T cells sorted from blood. The subset here: CD45RA+ positively selected. The CDR3 DNA sequence: TGTGCCAGCAGTGACGGGGGGTCTGGGGCCAACGTCCTGACTTTC. It encodes CASSDGGSGANVLTF.